This passage covers 4 T cell receptor beta chains from one sample sequenced in a study of vaccination and CD4 T cells after COVID-19. Sequenced with the Oncomine TCR Beta short-read assay was DNA taken from cultured CD4+ T cells. TCRdb ran MiXCR on the PCR reads and lists one entry per CDR3 protein. The table has approximately 10,000 distinct CDR3 sequences, about 50% seen once. As to treatment: roughly nine-day PBMC culture with coronavirus spike peptide pools or control peptides (ViraFEST assay). Antigen specificity for these receptors is unknown. Sequencing was performed on CD4+ T cells from blood, cultured in vitro. These receptors all come from a human donor who had recovered from COVID-19.

As DNA, the CDR3 is TGTGCCAGCGATGAACGGACCGGAGAGACAGATACGCAGTATTTT. Translation: CASDERTGETDTQYF. The rearrangement links TRBV6-1 to TRBJ2-3; no definite D call. Germline values: CDR1 MNHNS, CDR2 SASEGT. Trimming took 8 bases from V and 3 from J, leaving 18 bases between them. This CDR3 contains 15 residues.

The rearrangement joins TRBV19 to TRBJ2-5, with D tentatively TRBD2 (6 bases). The CDR3 extends over 16 amino acids. Germline CDR1 reads LNHDA; CDR2 reads SQIVND (reference sequence). Trimming removed 6 bases from V and 2 bases from J, with 19 bases in between. In DNA, the CDR3 is TGTGCCAGTAGCACCGAATTCCTTGGGAGGCAAGAGACCCAGTACTTC. Translated, it gives CASSTEFLGRQETQYF.

This clonotype was seen a handful of times. The genes are TRBV20-1 and TRBJ2-5; D perhaps matches TRBD2 (6 bases). Germline assignment: CDR1 DFQATT and CDR2 SNEGSKA (reference sequence). This CDR3 region has 13 residues. The germline V and J ends were trimmed by 0 bases and 9 bases, with 14 bases remaining between them. The CDR3 protein is CSARELGGWAQYF. As DNA, the CDR3 is TGCAGTGCTAGAGAACTGGGGGGATGGGCCCAGTACTTC.

The V and J genes are TRBV30 and TRBJ2-3; D is ambiguous. Germline values: CDR1 GTSNPN, CDR2 SVGIG (reference sequence). The CDR3 totals 13 residues. Between the trimmed V and J ends, which lost 0 bases and 0 bases, there was a span of 4 bases. CDR3 residues: CAWSVHSTDTQYF. The DNA for the CDR3 is TGTGCCTGGAGTGTCCATAGCACAGATACGCAGTATTTT.